The present T cell receptor (beta chain) was sequenced within a study of blood T cell repertoires in COVID-19. On the study more broadly: The cDNA or gDNA used as material had been derived from T cells, B-cell-depleted T cells, or PBMCs.

The germline V gene encodes CDR1 SNHLY and CDR2 FYNNEI. Trimming at V came to 7 bases and at J to 0 bases, leaving 7 bases not matched to a gene. This CDR3 has 17 residues. In the study's own analysis: For nucleated cells, counts were estimated from reference gene primer amplification. Repertoires were generated with immunoSEQ multiplex PCR, while TCRdb's copy carries only in-frame clones and drops some. The V and J calls and clone size were taken over from that table, and D and trimming were inferred from the DNA. The sample shows under 85,000 clones, roughly four fifths of them seen only once. The sequenced sample consisted of peripheral blood. The rearrangement links TRBV2 to TRBJ2-4; 12 bases align to TRBD1. The sequence derives from a human donor in a cohort sampled during active COVID-19. CDR3 loop: CASIGTGGLRAKNIQYF. CDR3 in DNA: TGTGCCAGCATTGGGACAGGGGGCTTGCGAGCCAAAAACATTCAGTACTTC. Full variable domain (remainder filled in from reference TRBV2 and TRBJ2-4): EPEVTQTPSHQVTQMGQEVILRCVPISNHLYFYWYRQILGQKVEFLVSFYNNEISEKSEIFDDQFSVERPDGSNFTLKIRSTKLEDSAMYFCASIGTGGLRAKNIQYFGAGTRLSVL.